This T cell receptor beta chain was profiled in a study of cytomegalovirus exposure and HLA in healthy donors. Across the study: Early release data held around 80 million unique TCRs from HLA-typed donors. Study-wide results and caveats: Across donors, most TCRs were seen rarely, yet some public ones were widespread. Most subjects' HLA-A and HLA-B alleles were reportedly predicted from TCR beta sequences.

The CDR3 spans 14 residues. Trimming removed 4 bases from V and 1 base from J, with 10 bases in between. CDR1 and CDR2 from the germline V gene are LNHDA and SQIVND (reference sequence). A multiplex PCR was run with 60 Vbeta primers and 13 Jbeta primers. TCRdb's table, derived via immunoSEQ multiplex PCR, lists solely in-frame clones and lacks some. There are a few hundred thousand clones in the sample; around 90% occur only once, and about 1.8% lies in the top ten. Remarks on this clone: The antigen remains unidentified.

The origin of this receptor is a girl aged 2 to 9 in good health and CMV-seronegative. V is TRBV19 and J is TRBJ2-5; maybe TRBD1 (5 bases). The sample was PBMCs. The CDR3 bases are TGTGCCAGTAGTAAGGGGCAGCGCCAAGAGACCCAGTACTTC. Translation gives CASSKGQRQETQYF.